The TCR beta chain described here comes from a study of blood T cells in healthy people across ages. Findings of the study overall: Diversity was higher, and naive CD4+ cells more numerous, in long-lived donors than in aged donors.

A second PCR, run for about 7 to 12 cycles, used a sample-barcoded 5' primer plus a J-beta primer mix. TCRdb analysed the 5' RACE reads with MiXCR anew, one entry per CDR3 protein. The sample has approximately 770,000 distinct CDR3 sequences; 58% are singletons. Individuals who donated were healthy Caucasians from Russia aged about 6 to 90. About this clonotype itself: Its antigen is unidentified.

The CDR3 totals 17 residues. Germline V gives CDR1 DFQATT, CDR2 SNEGSKA (reference sequence). J was trimmed by 6 bases and V by 0 bases; bases with no gene match: 10. The source is a man aged 25-45 years in good health. Sequencing used blood. V usage is TRBV20-1 and J usage is TRBJ2-3, with TRBD2 matching over 12 bases. Written as DNA, the CDR3 is TGCAGTGCTAGAGATGAAGCGCTAGCGGGAGGGTGGGATACGCAGTATTTT. Amino acid sequence: CSARDEALAGGWDTQYF.